A single sample is the source of the 20 T cell receptor beta chains below, sequenced in a study of breast tumors, draining lymph nodes, adjacent tissues. One entry per CDR3 protein results from TCRdb running MiXCR on the multiplex PCR reads. Here the sample spans under 350,000 distinct CDR3 sequences, about 30% being singletons. Samples came from axillary lymph nodes draining the breast cancer. Sequencing used axillary lymph node tissue. The receptors were sampled from a female donor with breast cancer. Some clones in this sample may be carry-over from other donors' samples.

This clonotype was counted ten times or more. The CDR3 nucleotides are TGTGCCAGCAGCTTAGGGACAGGAACGCGAAGTCCCTACACCTTC. It is translated as CASSLGTGTRSPYTF. The gene calls are TRBV7-8 and TRBJ1-2, with 7 bases aligning to TRBD1. After removal of 1 base from V and 10 bases from J, the junction contained 12 bases not matched to a gene. The CDR3 spans 15 residues. Looked up from germline, CDR1 is SGHVS and CDR2 is FQNEAQ.

This clonotype was counted ten times or more. The CDR3 DNA is TGTGCCAGCAGCTTCTCGGGACTAGCGGGAGCAGAGACCCAGTACTTC. This encodes CASSFSGLAGAETQYF. The J gene is TRBJ2-5, the V gene TRBV7-2; 14 positions match TRBD2. Trimming cost V 3 bases and J 4 bases; bases outside gene matches: 4. Germline loops: CDR1 SGHTA, CDR2 FQGNSA. The CDR3 loop spans 16 amino acids. Full variable domain (rest looked up from reference TRBV7-2 and TRBJ2-5): GAGVSQSPSNKVTEKGKDVELRCDPISGHTALYWYRQSLGQGLEFLIYFQGNSAPDKSGLPSDRFSAERTGGSVSTLTIQRTQQEDSAVYLCASSFSGLAGAETQYFGPGTRLLVL.

This clonotype was picked up many times. This chain joins TRBV20-1 and TRBJ1-3; D is perhaps TRBD1 (6 bases). The germline V gene has CDR1 DFQATT and CDR2 SNEGSKA (reference sequence). The CDR3 loop spans 13 amino acids. The V end was cut by 4 bases, the J end by 4 bases, with 11 bases between. CDR3 sequence reads: CSAKGVSGNTIYF. CDR3 DNA sequence: TGCAGTGCTAAGGGGGTATCAGGAAACACCATATATTTT.

For this clonotype: Here the CDR3 omits its conserved ending phenylalanine or tryptophan, so a read error is the likely source. The chain links TRBV7-9 to TRBJ1-6; 8 bases align to TRBD1. Germline V gene data show CDR1 as SEHNR and CDR2 as FQNEAQ (reference sequence). This CDR3 region has 14 residues. V lost 5 bases to trimming and J lost 5 bases; unmatched junction nucleotides: 2. DNA for the CDR3: TGTGCCAGCAGCCCGGACAGGGATAATTCACCCCTCCACCTT. This encodes CASSPDRDNSPLHL.

Of note for this clonotype: Just one base apart from a much larger clone, this may be a read error. No conserved phenylalanine or tryptophan ends this CDR3, so it is likely a read error. This chain uses TRBV19 with TRBJ2-1, with 7 bases aligning to TRBD1. Germline values: CDR1 LNHDA, CDR2 SQIVND (reference sequence). This CDR3 comprises 16 residues. Trimming took 5 bases from V and 7 from J; bases not matched to a gene: 14. CDR3 loop: CASSPATGAPLNEQFS. DNA of the CDR3: TGTGCCAGTAGTCCCGCAACAGGGGCCCCTTTGAATGAGCAGTTCTCC.

Only a few counts were recorded for this clonotype. V and J are TRBV6-6 and TRBJ2-3; TRBD2 matches 13 bases. The CDR3 spans 18 residues. CDR1 is MNHNY and CDR2 is SVGAGI in the germline V gene (reference sequence). After removal of 2 bases from V and 2 bases from J, the junction contained 7 bases not matched to a gene. The CDR3, as DNA: TGTGCCAGCAGTTACCCGCGGGGGACTAGCGGGACCACAGATACGCAGTATTTT. This sequence encodes CASSYPRGTSGTTDTQYF.

This clonotype was seen at least ten times. This chain joins TRBV6-6 and TRBJ2-1; D possibly corresponds to TRBD1 (5 bases). The germline V gene encodes CDR1 MNHNY and CDR2 SVGAGI (reference sequence). The CDR3 is made up of 14 amino acids. Trimming removed 6 bases from V and 5 bases from J, with 14 bases in between. CDR3 amino acids: CASRLDSTHNEQFF. CDR3 nucleotides: TGTGCCAGCAGGCTCGACAGTACTCACAATGAGCAGTTCTTC.

The table lists this clonotype with many counts. The genes are TRBV2 and TRBJ2-2; a weak D match, TRBD1 (6 bases). Trimming cost V 6 bases and J 5 bases, with 16 bases left between them. The CDR3 contains 15 residues. Looked up from germline, CDR1 is SNHLY and CDR2 is FYNNEI. CDR3 protein: CASSRDTSETGELFF. DNA for the CDR3: TGTGCCAGCAGCCGGGACACCTCGGAGACCGGGGAGCTGTTTTTT.

In this sample, this clonotype turned up once. This could be a read error, since a much larger clone is one nucleotide away. The rearrangement links TRBV5-1 to TRBJ2-1; the match to TRBD1 covers 7 bases. Per the germline V gene, CDR1 is SGHRS and CDR2 is YFSETQ. V lost 3 bases to trimming and J lost 2 bases; unmatched junction nucleotides: 14. The CDR3 loop spans 18 amino acids. For the CDR3, the DNA is TGCGCCAGCAGCTCGAAGGGACAGTCCTGGGGGCCCTACAATGAGCAGTTCTTC. This sequence encodes CASSSKGQSWGPYNEQFF.

The chain couples TRBV5-4 to TRBJ1-2, with D perhaps TRBD1 (5 bases). The CDR3 runs 12 residues. Germline V CDR1 and CDR2: SGHNT, YYREEE (reference sequence). V was cut by 5 bases and J by 7 bases, with 12 bases left in between. The CDR3 is CASSGSGGGYTF. The CDR3, as DNA: TGTGCCAGCAGTGGCAGCGGGGGTGGCTACACCTTC.

Concerning this clonotype: With a much larger clone just one base away, this may be a read error. This chain uses TRBV18 with TRBJ2-7; no firm D call. The CDR3 spans 13 residues. Germline V CDR1 and CDR2: KGHSH, LQKENI. The CDR3 here is CASPPRPLYEQYF. In DNA, the CDR3 is TGTGCCAGCCCACCACGGCCGCTCTACGAGCAGTACTTC.

This clonotype has a handful of counts. The V and J genes are TRBV9 and TRBJ2-4; D not certain. From germline, CDR1 is SGDLS and CDR2 YYNGEE. Trimming removed 0 bases from V and 5 bases from J, with 9 bases in between. This CDR3 contains 14 residues. The DNA of the CDR3 is TGTGCCAGCAGCGTAGGCGGTAGCCAAAACATTCAGTACTTC. Amino acid sequence: CASSVGGSQNIQYF. The variable domain in full, completed from reference TRBV9 and TRBJ2-4, reads DSGVTQTPKHLITATGQRVTLRCSPRSGDLSVYWYQQSLDQGLQFLIQYYNGEERAKGNILERFSAQQFPDLHSELNLSSLELGDSALYFCASSVGGSQNIQYFGAGTRLSVL.

The table lists this clonotype with a few counts. The rearrangement links TRBV6-1 to TRBJ1-5; 7 bases line up with TRBD1. CDR1 and CDR2 from the germline V gene are MNHNS and SASEGT. Losses at the gene ends were 8 bases for V and 0 bases for J; bases not matched to a gene: 10. The CDR3 covers 16 residues. CDR3 sequence: CASYDREPYSNQPQHF. The CDR3 DNA reads as TGTGCCAGCTACGACAGGGAACCGTATAGCAATCAGCCCCAGCATTTT.

As concerns this clonotype: This may arise from a read error, as a much more abundant clone is one base away. V gene TRBV5-6 combines with J gene TRBJ2-3, with D possibly TRBD2 on 5 matching bases. Germline values: CDR1 SGHDT, CDR2 YYEEEE. This CDR3 region has 16 residues. CDR3 region: CASSLERREGTDTRYF. CDR3 in DNA: TGTGCCAGCAGCTTGGAACGTCGGGAAGGCACAGATACGCGGTATTTT.

This clonotype was seen ten or more times. The rearrangement joins TRBV9 to TRBJ2-2; 8 nucleotides line up with TRBD2. This CDR3 has 16 residues. The germline V gene has CDR1 SGDLS and CDR2 YYNGEE. The ends lost 0 bases at V and 0 bases at J; junction bases unmatched: 1. The CDR3 coding sequence is TGTGCCAGCAGCGTAGTTAGCGGGGCGAACACCGGGGAGCTGTTTTTT. Translated: CASSVVSGANTGELFF.

This clonotype was counted only a few times. The V call is TRBV3-1, the J call TRBJ2-2; D possibly corresponds to TRBD2 (6 bases). CDR1 is LGHDT, CDR2 YNNKEL, per germline (reference sequence). The CDR3 consists of 16 residues. V lost 1 base, J lost 3 bases, and 12 bases lay in between. CDR3 protein: CASSQGVADYTGELFF. The CDR3 DNA is TGTGCCAGCAGCCAAGGAGTAGCGGACTACACCGGGGAGCTGTTTTTT.

This sequence joins TRBV6-6 and TRBJ1-5, with a weak D call TRBD1 (5 bases). V lost 4 bases, J lost 11 bases, and 18 bases lay in between. Germline V CDR1 and CDR2: MNHNY, SVGAGI (reference sequence). The CDR3 is 14 amino acids. CDR3 nucleotides: TGTGCCAGCAGTTCTAAAGGGGCGACAGAGACCCAGCATTTT. Its protein product is CASSSKGATETQHF.

The table lists this clonotype with many counts. The CDR3 nucleotides are TGCAGTGCTAGAGACGGCGGGACTAGTGATGATACGCAGTATTTT. This gives the protein CSARDGGTSDDTQYF. The genes are TRBV20-1 and TRBJ2-3; TRBD2 agrees at 8 bases. V shed 0 bases and J 6 bases; nucleotides not matched to a gene: 8. Germline loops: CDR1 DFQATT, CDR2 SNEGSKA (reference sequence). The CDR3 extends over 15 amino acids.

This chain joins TRBV18 and TRBJ1-4; TRBD1 matches 8 bases. J was trimmed by 10 bases and V by 2 bases; bases with no gene match: 6. Germline V lookup: CDR1 KGHSH, CDR2 LQKENI. The CDR3 sequence is 14 residues long. The CDR3 nucleotides read TGTGCCAGCTCACCAGGTCGGACAGGGACAAAACTGTTTTTT. It translates to CASSPGRTGTKLFF.

A remark on this clonotype: This may be a read error, as it is one base from a much larger clone. V and J are TRBV3-1 and TRBJ2-3; D ambiguous. CDR1 is LGHDT and CDR2 is YNNKEL in the germline V gene (reference sequence). The CDR3 runs to 13 residues. The CDR3 protein is CASSQSHTDMQYF. The CDR3 nucleotides read TGTGCCAGCAGCCAAAGCCACACAGATATGCAGTATTTT.